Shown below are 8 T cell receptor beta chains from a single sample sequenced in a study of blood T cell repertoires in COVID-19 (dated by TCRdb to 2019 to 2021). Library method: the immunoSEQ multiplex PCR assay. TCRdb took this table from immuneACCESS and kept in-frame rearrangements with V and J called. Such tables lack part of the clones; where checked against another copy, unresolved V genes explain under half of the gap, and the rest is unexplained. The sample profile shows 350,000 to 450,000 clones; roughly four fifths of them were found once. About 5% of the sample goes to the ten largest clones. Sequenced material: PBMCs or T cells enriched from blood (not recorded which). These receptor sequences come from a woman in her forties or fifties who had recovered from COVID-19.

The CDR3 DNA reads TGTGCCAGCAGCATCGGACAGGCCGTGAACACTGAAGCTTTCTTT. Translating gives CASSIGQAVNTEAFF. The chain links TRBV7-2 to TRBJ1-1; 7 positions agree with TRBD1. V gave up 5 bases and J gave up 0 bases; unmatched junction bases: 6. From germline, CDR1 is SGHTA and CDR2 FQGNSA. The CDR3 is 15 amino acids.

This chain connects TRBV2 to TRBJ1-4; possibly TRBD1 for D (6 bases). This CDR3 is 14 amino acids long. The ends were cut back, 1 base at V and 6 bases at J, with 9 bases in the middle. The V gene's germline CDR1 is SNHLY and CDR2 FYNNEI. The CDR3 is CASSEDRVYEKLFF. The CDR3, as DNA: TGTGCCAGCAGTGAAGACAGGGTGTATGAAAAACTGTTTTTT.

Here the CDR3 reads CASSNRQGVPVEQFF. The CDR3 DNA follows: TGTGCCAGCAGTAACCGACAGGGGGTCCCGGTTGAGCAGTTCTTC. V usage is TRBV6-2 or TRBV6-3 and J usage is TRBJ2-1, with TRBD1 matching 9 bases. The length of the CDR3 is 15 residues. V shed 5 bases, J shed 9 bases, and the junction held 11 bases outside the gene matches. Germline V lookup: CDR1 MNHEY, CDR2 SVGEGT.

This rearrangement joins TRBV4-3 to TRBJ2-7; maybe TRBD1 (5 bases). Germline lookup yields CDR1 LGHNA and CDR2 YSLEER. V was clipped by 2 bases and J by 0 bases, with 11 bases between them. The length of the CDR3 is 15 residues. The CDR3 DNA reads TGCGCCAGCAGCCAAAGGTCTGGGGCCTCCTACGAGCAGTACTTC. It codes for CASSQRSGASYEQYF.

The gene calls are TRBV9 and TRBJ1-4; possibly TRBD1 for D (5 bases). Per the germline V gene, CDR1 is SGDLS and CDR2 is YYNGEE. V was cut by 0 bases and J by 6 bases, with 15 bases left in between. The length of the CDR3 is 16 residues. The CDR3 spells CASSVGAKEGYEKLFF. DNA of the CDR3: TGTGCCAGCAGCGTAGGGGCCAAGGAGGGGTATGAAAAACTGTTTTTT.

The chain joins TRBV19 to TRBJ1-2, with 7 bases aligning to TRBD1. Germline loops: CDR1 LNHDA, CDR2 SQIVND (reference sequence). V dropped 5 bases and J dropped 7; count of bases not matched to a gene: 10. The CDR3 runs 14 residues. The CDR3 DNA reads TGTGCCAGTAGTGGGCGGCAGGGGGGTCGTGGCTACACCTTC. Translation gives CASSGRQGGRGYTF.

The DNA for the CDR3 is TGTGCCAGCAGTGAAGTAGAGGCAGGGCGCCAGCCCCAGCATTTT. Translation gives CASSEVEAGRQPQHF. The chain uses TRBV6-1 and TRBJ1-5, with D possibly being TRBD1 (5 bases). V lost 1 base and J lost 7, with 14 bases in between. Germline V gene data show CDR1 as MNHNS and CDR2 as SASEGT. The CDR3 runs to 15 residues.

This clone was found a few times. The CDR3 DNA reads as TGTGCCAGCAGCTTAGAACAGATGAATACGCAGTATTTT. This encodes CASSLEQMNTQYF. The chain recombines TRBV11-2 with TRBJ2-3; D unresolved. V gave up 0 bases and J gave up 7 bases, with 8 bases separating them. The V gene's germline CDR1 is SGHAT and CDR2 FQNNGV. The CDR3 spans 13 residues.